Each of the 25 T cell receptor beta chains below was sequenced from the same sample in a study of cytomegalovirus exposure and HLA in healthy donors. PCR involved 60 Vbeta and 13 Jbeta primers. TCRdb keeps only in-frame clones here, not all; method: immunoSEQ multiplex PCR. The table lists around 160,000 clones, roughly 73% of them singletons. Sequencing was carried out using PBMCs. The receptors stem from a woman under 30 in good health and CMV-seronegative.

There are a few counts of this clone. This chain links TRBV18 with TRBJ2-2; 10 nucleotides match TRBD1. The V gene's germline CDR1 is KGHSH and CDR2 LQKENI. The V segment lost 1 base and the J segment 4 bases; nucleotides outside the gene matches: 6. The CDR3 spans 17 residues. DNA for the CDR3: TGTGCCAGCTCACCACGGGGACAGGGGTCCGGCACCGGGGAGCTGTTTTTT. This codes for CASSPRGQGSGTGELFF.

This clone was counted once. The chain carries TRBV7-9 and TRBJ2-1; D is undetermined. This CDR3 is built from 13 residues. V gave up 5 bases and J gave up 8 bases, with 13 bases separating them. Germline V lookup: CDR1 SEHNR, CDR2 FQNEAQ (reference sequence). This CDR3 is CASSPYLIDEQFF. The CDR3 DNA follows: TGTGCCAGCAGCCCCTATCTCATCGATGAGCAGTTCTTC.

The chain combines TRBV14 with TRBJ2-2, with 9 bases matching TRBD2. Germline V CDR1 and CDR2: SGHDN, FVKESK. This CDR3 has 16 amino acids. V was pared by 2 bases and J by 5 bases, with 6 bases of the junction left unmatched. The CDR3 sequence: CASSQISGRRTGELFF. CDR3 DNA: TGTGCCAGCAGCCAAATTAGCGGGAGACGGACCGGGGAGCTGTTTTTT. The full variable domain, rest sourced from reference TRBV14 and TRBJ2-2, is EAGVTQFPSHSVIEKGQTVTLRCDPISGHDNLYWYRRVMGKEIKFLLHFVKESKQDESGMPNNRFLAERTGGTYSTLKVQPAELEDSGVYFCASSQISGRRTGELFFGEGSRLTVL.

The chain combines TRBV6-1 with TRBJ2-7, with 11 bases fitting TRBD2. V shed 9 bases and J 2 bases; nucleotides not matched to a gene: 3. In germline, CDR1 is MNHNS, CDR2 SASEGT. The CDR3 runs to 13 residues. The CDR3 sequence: CASGTSGTYEQYF. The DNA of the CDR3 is TGTGCCAGTGGGACTAGCGGTACCTACGAGCAGTACTTC.

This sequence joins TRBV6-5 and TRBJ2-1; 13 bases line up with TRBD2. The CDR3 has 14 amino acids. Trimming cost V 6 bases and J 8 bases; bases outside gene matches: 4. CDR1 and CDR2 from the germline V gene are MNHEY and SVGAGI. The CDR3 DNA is TGTGCCAGCAGGCGAACTAGCGGGGGGGATGAGCAGTTCTTC. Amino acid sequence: CASRRTSGGDEQFF.

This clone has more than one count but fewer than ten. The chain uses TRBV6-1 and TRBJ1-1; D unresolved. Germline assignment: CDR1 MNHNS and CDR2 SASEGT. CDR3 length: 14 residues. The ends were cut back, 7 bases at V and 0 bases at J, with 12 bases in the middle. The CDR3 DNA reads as TGTGCCAGCAAACTTACCGGGATGAACACTGAAGCTTTCTTT. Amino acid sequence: CASKLTGMNTEAFF.

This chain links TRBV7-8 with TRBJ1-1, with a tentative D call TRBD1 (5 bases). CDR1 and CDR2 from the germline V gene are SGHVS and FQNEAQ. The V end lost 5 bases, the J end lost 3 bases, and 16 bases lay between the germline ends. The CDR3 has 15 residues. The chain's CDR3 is CASSRREGLDTEAFF. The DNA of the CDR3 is TGTGCCAGCAGCCGAAGGGAGGGGTTGGACACTGAAGCTTTCTTT.

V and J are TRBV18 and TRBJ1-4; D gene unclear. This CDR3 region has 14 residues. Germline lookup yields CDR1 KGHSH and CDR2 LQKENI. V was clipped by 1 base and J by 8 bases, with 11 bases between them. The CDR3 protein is CASSPQRVEEKLFF. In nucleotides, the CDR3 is TGTGCCAGCTCACCACAGAGGGTGGAAGAAAAACTGTTTTTT. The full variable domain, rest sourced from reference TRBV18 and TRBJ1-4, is NAGVMQNPRHLVRRRGQEARLRCSPMKGHSHVYWYRQLPEEGLKFMVYLQKENIIDESGMPKERFSAEFPKEGPSILRIQQVVRGDSAAYFCASSPQRVEEKLFFGSGTQLSVL.

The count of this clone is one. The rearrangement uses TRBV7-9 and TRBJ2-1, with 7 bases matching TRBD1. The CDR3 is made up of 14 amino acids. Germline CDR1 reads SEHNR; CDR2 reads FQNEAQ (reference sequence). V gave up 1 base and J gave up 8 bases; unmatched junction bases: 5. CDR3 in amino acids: CASSLENQGDEQFF. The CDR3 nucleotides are TGTGCCAGCAGCTTAGAGAACCAGGGGGATGAGCAGTTCTTC. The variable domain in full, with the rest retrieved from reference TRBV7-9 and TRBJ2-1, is DTGVSQNPRHKITKRGQNVTFRCDPISEHNRLYWYRQTLGQGPEFLTYFQNEAQLEKSRLLSDRFSAERPKGSFSTLEIQRTEQGDSAMYLCASSLENQGDEQFFGPGTRLTVL.

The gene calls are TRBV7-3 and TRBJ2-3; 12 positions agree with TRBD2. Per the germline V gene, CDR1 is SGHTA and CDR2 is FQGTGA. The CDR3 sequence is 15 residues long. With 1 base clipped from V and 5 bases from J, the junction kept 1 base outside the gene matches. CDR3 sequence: CASSLRLAGEDTQYF. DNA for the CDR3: TGTGCCAGCAGCTTAAGACTAGCGGGGGAAGATACGCAGTATTTT.

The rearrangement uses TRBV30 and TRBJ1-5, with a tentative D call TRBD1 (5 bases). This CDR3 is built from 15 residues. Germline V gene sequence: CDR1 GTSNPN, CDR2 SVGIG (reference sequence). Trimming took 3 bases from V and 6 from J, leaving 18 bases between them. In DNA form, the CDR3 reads TGTGCCTGGAGAGATGGGACCAGCGGGGCTCAGCCCCAGCATTTT. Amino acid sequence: CAWRDGTSGAQPQHF.

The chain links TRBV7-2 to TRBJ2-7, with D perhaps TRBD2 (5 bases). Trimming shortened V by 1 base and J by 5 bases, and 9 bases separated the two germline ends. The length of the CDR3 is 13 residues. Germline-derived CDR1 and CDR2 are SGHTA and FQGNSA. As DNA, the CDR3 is TGTGCCAGCAGCTTAGATTTGAGGGACGAGCAGTACTTC. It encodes CASSLDLRDEQYF.

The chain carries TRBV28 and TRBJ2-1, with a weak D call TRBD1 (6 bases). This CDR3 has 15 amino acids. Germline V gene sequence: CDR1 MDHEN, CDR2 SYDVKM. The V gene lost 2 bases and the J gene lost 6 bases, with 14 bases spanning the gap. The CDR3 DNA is TGTGCCAGCAGTTTAAACAGCCAAGGGGGCAATGAGCAGTTCTTC. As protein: CASSLNSQGGNEQFF.

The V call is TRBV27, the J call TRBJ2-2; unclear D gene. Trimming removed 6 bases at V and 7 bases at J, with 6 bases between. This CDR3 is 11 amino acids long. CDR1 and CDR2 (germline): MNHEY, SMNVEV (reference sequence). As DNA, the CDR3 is TGTGCCAGCAGGTCACTCGGGGAGCTGTTTTTT. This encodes CASRSLGELFF.

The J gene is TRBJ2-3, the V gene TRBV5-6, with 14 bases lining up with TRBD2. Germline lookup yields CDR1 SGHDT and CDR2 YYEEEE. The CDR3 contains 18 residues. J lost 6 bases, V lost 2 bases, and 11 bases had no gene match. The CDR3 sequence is CASSFPRTSGGPEDTQYF. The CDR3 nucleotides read TGTGCCAGCAGCTTCCCTCGGACTAGCGGGGGGCCGGAGGATACGCAGTATTTT.

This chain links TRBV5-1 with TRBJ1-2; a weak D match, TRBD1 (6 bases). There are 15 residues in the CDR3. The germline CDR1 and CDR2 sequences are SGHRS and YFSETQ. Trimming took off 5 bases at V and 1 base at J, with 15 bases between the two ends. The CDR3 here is CASRTGQNFNYGYTF. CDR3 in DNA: TGCGCCAGCAGAACAGGGCAGAACTTTAACTATGGCTACACCTTC.

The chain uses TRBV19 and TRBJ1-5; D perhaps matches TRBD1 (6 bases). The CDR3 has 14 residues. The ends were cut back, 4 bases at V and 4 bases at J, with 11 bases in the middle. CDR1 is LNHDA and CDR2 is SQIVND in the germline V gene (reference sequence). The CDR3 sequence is CASSTLTGNQPQHF. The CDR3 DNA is TGTGCCAGTAGTACCCTGACAGGAAATCAGCCCCAGCATTTT.

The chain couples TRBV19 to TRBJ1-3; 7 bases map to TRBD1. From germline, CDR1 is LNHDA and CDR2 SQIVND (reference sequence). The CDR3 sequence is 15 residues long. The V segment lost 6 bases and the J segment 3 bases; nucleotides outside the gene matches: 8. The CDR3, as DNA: TGTGCCAGTAGAGAGGCCAGGGGGTTTGGAAACACCATATATTTT. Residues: CASREARGFGNTIYF.

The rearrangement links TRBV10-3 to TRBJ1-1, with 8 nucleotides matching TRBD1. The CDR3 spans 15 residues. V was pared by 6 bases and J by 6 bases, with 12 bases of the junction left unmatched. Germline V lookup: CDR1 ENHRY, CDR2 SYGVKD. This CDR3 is CAIRATGASGAEAFF. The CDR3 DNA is TGTGCCATCAGAGCGACAGGGGCGAGTGGAGCTGAAGCTTTCTTT.

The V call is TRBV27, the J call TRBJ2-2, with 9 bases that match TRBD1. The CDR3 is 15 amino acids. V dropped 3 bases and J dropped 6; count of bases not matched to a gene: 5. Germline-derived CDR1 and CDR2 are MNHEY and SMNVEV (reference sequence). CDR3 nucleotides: TGTGCCAGCAGTTTCGAGACAGGGGGGGCCGGGGAGCTGTTTTTT. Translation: CASSFETGGAGELFF.

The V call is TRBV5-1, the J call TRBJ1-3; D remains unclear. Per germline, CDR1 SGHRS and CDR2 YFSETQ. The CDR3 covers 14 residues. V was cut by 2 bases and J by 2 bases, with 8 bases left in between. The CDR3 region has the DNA TGCGCCAGCAGCTTCTCTAACCCTGGAAACACCATATATTTT. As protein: CASSFSNPGNTIYF.

The CDR3: CAISEPDRAGYTF. CDR3 nucleotides: TGTGCCATCAGTGAGCCGGACAGGGCTGGCTACACCTTC. The gene calls are TRBV10-3 and TRBJ1-2, with 8 bases matching TRBD1. V was pared by 2 bases and J by 7 bases, with 3 bases of the junction left unmatched. This CDR3 is built from 13 residues. Germline CDR1 ENHRY, CDR2 SYGVKD.

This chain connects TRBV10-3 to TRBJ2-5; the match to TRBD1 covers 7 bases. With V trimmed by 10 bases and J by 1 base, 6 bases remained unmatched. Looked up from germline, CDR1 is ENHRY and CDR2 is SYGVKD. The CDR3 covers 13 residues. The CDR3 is CATGDSLQETQYF. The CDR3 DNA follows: TGTGCCACAGGGGACAGCCTCCAAGAGACCCAGTACTTC.

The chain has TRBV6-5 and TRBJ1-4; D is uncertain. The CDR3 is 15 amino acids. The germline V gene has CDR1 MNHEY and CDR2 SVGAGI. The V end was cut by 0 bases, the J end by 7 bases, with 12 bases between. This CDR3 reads CASSYSGGSGEKLFF. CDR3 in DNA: TGTGCCAGCAGTTACTCCGGTGGTAGTGGTGAAAAACTGTTTTTT.

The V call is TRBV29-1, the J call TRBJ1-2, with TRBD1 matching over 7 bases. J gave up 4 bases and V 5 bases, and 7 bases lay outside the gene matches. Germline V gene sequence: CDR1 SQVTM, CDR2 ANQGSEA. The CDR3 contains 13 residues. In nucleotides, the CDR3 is TGCAGCGTTCCCAGACAGGGAGGCTATGGCTACACCTTC. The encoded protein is CSVPRQGGYGYTF.